The T cell receptor (beta chain) under discussion was sequenced for a study of blood T cell repertoires in COVID-19. In the study overall: Sites in the United States, Italy and Spain provided acute and convalescent COVID-19 samples. Nucleic acid was either cDNA or gDNA, and it came from T cells, B-cell-depleted T cells, or PBMCs.

The authors' processing: Reference gene primer amplification gave nucleated cell count estimates. Profiled with immunoSEQ multiplex PCR; TCRdb holds only in-frame clones, not every one. That table gives V, J and clone size, and the DNA gave D and trimming. The repertoire has over 200,000 clones, over 75% of them found once; the top ten carry 5% to 6.5%. In this sample, this clone turned up once. The CDR3 has 16 amino acids. Germline V gene sequence: CDR1 SGHNT, CDR2 YENEEA. Trimming removed 5 bases from V and 4 bases from J; junction bases left unmatched: 11. The clonotype originates from an elderly man with acute or convalescent COVID-19. This chain connects TRBV11-3 to TRBJ2-3; 8 nucleotides agree with TRBD2. The specimen sequenced was peripheral blood. The CDR3 sequence is CASSPRGGSLADTQYF. The CDR3 DNA sequence: TGTGCCAGCAGCCCACGGGGGGGCTCGTTGGCAGATACGCAGTATTTT.